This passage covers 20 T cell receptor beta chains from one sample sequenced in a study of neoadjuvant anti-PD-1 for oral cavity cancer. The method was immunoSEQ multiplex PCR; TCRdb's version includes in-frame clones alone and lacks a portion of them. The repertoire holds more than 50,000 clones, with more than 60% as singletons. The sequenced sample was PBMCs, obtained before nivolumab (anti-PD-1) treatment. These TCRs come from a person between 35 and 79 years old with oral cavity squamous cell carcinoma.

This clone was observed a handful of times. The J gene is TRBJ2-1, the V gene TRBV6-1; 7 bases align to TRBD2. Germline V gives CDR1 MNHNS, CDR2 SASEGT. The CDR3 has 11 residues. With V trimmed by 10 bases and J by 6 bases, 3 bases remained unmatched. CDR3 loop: CATPSGNEQFF. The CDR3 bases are TGTGCCACCCCTAGCGGCAATGAGCAGTTCTTC.

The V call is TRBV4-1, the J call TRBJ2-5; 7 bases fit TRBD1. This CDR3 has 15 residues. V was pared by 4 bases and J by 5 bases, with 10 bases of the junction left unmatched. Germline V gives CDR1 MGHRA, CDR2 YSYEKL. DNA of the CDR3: TGCGCCAGCAGCCGCCTCAGGGGGATTGGGGAGACCCAGTACTTC. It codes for CASSRLRGIGETQYF.

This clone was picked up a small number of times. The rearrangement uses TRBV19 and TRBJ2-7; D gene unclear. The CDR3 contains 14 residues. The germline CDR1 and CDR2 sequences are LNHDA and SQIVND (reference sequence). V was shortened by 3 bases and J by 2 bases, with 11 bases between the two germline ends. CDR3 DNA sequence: TGTGCCAGTAGTATTAACAGTGTGGCCTACGAGCAGTACTTC. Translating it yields CASSINSVAYEQYF.

In nucleotides, the CDR3 is TGTGCCAGCAGCTCGGGGACACCACCTTTTTTCAATGAGCAGTTCTTC. It codes for CASSSGTPPFFNEQFF. The chain couples TRBV5-6 to TRBJ2-1; D is perhaps TRBD1 (6 bases). Germline assignment: CDR1 SGHDT and CDR2 YYEEEE. V was trimmed by 3 bases and J by 6 bases, leaving 19 bases between them. The CDR3 consists of 16 residues.

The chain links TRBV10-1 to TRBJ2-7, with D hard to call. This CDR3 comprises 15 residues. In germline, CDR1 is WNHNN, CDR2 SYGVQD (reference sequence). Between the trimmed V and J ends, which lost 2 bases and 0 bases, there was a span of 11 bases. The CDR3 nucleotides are TGCGCCAGCAGTGAGGGCATATCGAGCTCCTACGAGCAGTACTTC. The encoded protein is CASSEGISSSYEQYF.

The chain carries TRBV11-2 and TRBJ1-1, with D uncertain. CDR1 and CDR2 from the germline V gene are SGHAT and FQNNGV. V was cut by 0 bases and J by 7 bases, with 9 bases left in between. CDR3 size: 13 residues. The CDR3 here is CASSLERLGEAFF. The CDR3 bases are TGTGCCAGCAGCTTAGAGAGGCTCGGTGAAGCTTTCTTT.

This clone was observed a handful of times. The DNA for the CDR3 is TGTGCCAGCAGCTTAAACTCAGACAGTTACTCTGGAAACACCATATATTTT. Its protein product is CASSLNSDSYSGNTIYF. J is TRBJ1-3 and V is TRBV7-8; D is possibly TRBD1 (5 bases). V lost 2 bases and J 0 bases, leaving 14 bases between the germline ends. The CDR3 length is 17 residues. CDR1 and CDR2 (germline): SGHVS, FQNEAQ.

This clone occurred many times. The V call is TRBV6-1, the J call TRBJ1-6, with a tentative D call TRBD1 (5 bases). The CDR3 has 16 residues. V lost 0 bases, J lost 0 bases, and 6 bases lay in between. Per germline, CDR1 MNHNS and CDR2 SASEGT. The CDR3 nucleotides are TGTGCCAGCAGTGAAGCAAGGGGCTCCTATAATTCACCCCTCCACTTT. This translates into CASSEARGSYNSPLHF.

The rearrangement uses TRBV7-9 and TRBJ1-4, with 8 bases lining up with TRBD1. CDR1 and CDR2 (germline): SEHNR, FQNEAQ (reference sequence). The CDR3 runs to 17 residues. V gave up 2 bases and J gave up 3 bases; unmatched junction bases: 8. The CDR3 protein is CASSLTGGLLANEKLFF. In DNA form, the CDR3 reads TGTGCCAGCAGCTTAACAGGGGGACTTCTGGCTAATGAAAAACTGTTTTTT.

The CDR3 loop reads CATSRIGGQNTEAFF. DNA for the CDR3: TGTGCCACCAGCAGAATCGGGGGACAGAACACTGAAGCTTTCTTT. The genes are TRBV15 and TRBJ1-1, with a tentative D call TRBD1 (6 bases). V lost 2 bases and J lost 1, with 11 bases in between. The length of the CDR3 is 15 residues. Looked up from germline, CDR1 is LNHNV and CDR2 is YYDKDF (reference sequence).

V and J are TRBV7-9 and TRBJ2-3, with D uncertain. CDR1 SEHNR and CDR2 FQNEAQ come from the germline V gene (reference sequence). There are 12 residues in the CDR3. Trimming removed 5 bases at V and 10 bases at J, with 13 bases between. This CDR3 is CASSPDTAAQYF. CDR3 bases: TGTGCCAGCAGCCCCGACACCGCGGCGCAGTATTTT.

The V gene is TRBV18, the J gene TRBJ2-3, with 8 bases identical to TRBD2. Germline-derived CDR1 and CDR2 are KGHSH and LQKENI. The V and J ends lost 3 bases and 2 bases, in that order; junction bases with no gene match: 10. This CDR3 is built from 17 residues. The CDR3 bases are TGTGCCAGCTCACCTAATAGGCGGGGGGCGCCCACAGATACGCAGTATTTT. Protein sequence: CASSPNRRGAPTDTQYF. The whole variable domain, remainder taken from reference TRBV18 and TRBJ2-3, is NAGVMQNPRHLVRRRGQEARLRCSPMKGHSHVYWYRQLPEEGLKFMVYLQKENIIDESGMPKERFSAEFPKEGPSILRIQQVVRGDSAAYFCASSPNRRGAPTDTQYFGPGTRLTVL.

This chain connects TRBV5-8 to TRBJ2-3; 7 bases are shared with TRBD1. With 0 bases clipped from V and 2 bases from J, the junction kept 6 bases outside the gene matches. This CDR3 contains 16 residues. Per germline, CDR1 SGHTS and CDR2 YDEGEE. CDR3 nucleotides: TGTGCCAGCAGCTTGGGTGGGGGACAGTCCACAGATACGCAGTATTTT. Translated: CASSLGGGQSTDTQYF.

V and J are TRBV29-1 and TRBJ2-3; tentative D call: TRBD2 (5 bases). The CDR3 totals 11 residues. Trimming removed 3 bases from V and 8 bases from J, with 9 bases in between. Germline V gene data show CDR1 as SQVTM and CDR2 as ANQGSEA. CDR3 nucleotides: TGCAGCGTTGACCTAGCAAGTACGCAGTATTTT. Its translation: CSVDLASTQYF.

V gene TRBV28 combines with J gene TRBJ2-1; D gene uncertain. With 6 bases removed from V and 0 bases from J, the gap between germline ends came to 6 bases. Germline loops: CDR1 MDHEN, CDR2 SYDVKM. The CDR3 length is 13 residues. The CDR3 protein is CASRTSSYNEQFF. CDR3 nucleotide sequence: TGTGCCAGCAGAACGAGCTCCTACAATGAGCAGTTCTTC. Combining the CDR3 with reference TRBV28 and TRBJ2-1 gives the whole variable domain DVKVTQSSRYLVKRTGEKVFLECVQDMDHENMFWYRQDPGLGLRLIYFSYDVKMKEKGDIPEGYSVSREKKERFSLILESASTNQTSMYLCASRTSSYNEQFFGPGTRLTVL.

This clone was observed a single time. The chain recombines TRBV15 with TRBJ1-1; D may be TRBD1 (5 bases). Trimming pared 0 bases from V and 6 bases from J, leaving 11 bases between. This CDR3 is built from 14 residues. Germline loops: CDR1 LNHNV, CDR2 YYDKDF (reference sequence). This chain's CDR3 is CATSRDERGAEAFF. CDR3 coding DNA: TGTGCCACCAGCAGAGATGAAAGGGGCGCTGAAGCTTTCTTT.

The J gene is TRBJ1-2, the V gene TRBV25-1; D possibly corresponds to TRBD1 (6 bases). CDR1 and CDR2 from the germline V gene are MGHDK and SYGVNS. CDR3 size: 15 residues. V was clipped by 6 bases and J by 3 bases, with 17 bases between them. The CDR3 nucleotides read TGTGCCAGCAGCTTACAGGGTGTGAAGGACTATGGCTACACCTTC. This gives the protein CASSLQGVKDYGYTF.

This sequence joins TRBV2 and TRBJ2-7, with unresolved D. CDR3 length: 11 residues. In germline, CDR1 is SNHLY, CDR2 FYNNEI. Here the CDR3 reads CAAATTYEQYF. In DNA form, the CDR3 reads TGTGCGGCGGCGACAACCTACGAGCAGTACTTC.

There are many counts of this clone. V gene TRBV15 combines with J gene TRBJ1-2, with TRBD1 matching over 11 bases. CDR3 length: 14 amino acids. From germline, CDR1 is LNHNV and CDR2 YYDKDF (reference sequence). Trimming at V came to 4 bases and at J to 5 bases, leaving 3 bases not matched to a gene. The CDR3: CATSIGQGAYGYTF. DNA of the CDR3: TGTGCCACCAGCATAGGACAGGGGGCTTATGGCTACACCTTC. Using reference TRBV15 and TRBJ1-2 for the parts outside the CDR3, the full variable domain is DAMVIQNPRYQVTQFGKPVTLSCSQTLNHNVMYWYQQKSSQAPKLLFHYYDKDFNNEADTPDNFQSRRPNTSFCFLDIRSPGLGDTAMYLCATSIGQGAYGYTFGSGTRLTVV.

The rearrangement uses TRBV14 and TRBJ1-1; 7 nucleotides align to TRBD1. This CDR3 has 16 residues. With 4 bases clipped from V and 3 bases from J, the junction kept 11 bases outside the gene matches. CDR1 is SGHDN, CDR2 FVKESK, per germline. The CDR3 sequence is CASSRGTGVGDTEAFF. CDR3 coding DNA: TGTGCCAGCAGCCGGGGTACAGGGGTCGGGGACACTGAAGCTTTCTTT.